This T cell receptor (beta chain) is from a study of blood T cells in healthy people across ages. Study conclusions and caveats: Donor CMV status, an unknown factor, possibly confounded changes in expanded clonotypes. It was held that the diversity estimates obtained from one million T cells were underestimates.

The second PCR ran roughly 6 to 11 cycles with a sample-barcoded 5' primer and J-beta primers. TCRdb redid the calling of the 5' RACE reads with MiXCR, one entry per CDR3 protein. The table shows around 800,000 distinct CDR3 sequences, with around 45% occurring only once. Around 9 milliliters of peripheral blood were drawn from each donor into EDTA-treated tubes. Each sample yielded at least 5 micrograms of PBMC total RNA. A note on this clonotype: Its specificity is not known. One end of the junction varies from germline; a read error may be responsible.

The CDR3 is 17 residues long. Germline CDR1 reads SEHNR; CDR2 reads FQNEAQ (reference sequence). Sequenced sample: blood. This TCR came from a man older than 75 in good health. The chain carries TRBV7-9 and TRBJ2-7; D possibly corresponds to TRBD2 (7 bases). The CDR3 DNA reads as TGTGCCAGCGGCTTACAGCCCGGGGGGCCAAGCTCCTACGAGCAGTACTTC. This translates into CASGLQPGGPSSYEQYF.